The rows below give T cell receptor beta chains drawn from one sample of a study of cytotoxic CD8 clonotypes in ibrutinib-treated CLL. Profiling relied on immunoSEQ multiplex PCR, and the TCRdb table lists in-frame clones only, not all of them. The sample lists tens of thousands of clones; roughly three quarters were seen once. Sequences were derived from PBMCs, sampled after 12 months of ibrutinib treatment. Every receptor here comes from a human donor with chronic lymphocytic leukemia. Both conserved end residues are part of each CDR3. D genes are given only for firm matches. Clone size appears in some rows only: once, few, many, or a class for an expanded clone.

j_gene | abundance | len | v_gene | d_gene | CDR3nt | CDR3aa
TRBJ2-1 | NA | 15 | TRBV5-1 | NA | TGCGCCAGCAGCTCCCAGGGTAGGGGCTACAATGAGCAGTTCTTC | CASSSQGRGYNEQFF
TRBJ2-1 | few | 13 | TRBV9 | NA | TGTGCCAGCAGCGTAGAATGGGTCGGTGAGCAGTTCTTC | CASSVEWVGEQFF
TRBJ1-1 | NA | 16 | TRBV4-1 | TRBD1 | TGCGCCAGCAGCCAATCTCAGGGGGTTAGGGGCACTGAAGCTTTCTTT | CASSQSQGVRGTEAFF
TRBJ1-4 | NA | 15 | TRBV2 | NA | TGTGCCAGCGGTCCCACGGGACGGACTAATGAAAAACTGTTTTTT | CASGPTGRTNEKLFF
TRBJ2-1 | once | 12 | TRBV28 | NA | TGTGCCAGCAGTTTCAGCGTTAATGAGCAGTTCTTC | CASSFSVNEQFF
TRBJ2-5 | NA | 12 | TRBV19 | NA | TGTGCCAGTGGGCGGGGCGGAGAGACCCAGTACTTC | CASGRGGETQYF
TRBJ1-1 | NA | 16 | TRBV5-6 | NA | TGTGCCAGCAGCCCTTGGGGGGGGACCTCGAACACTGAAGCTTTCTTT | CASSPWGGTSNTEAFF
TRBJ2-2 | NA | 12 | TRBV7-2 | NA | TGTGCCAGCACCCCAGGTGCCGGGGAGCTGTTTTTT | CASTPGAGELFF
TRBJ2-3 | NA | 14 | TRBV6-6 | NA | TGTGCCAGCAGTTACGTAGGGGAGGCAGATACGCAGTATTTT | CASSYVGEADTQYF
TRBJ2-2 | NA | 18 | TRBV19 | TRBD2 | TGTGCCAGTAGTAAAAGAGTTCGTGCTAGCGGGAACACCGGGGAGCTGTTTTTT | CASSKRVRASGNTGELFF
TRBJ2-2 | NA | 15 | TRBV5-1 | TRBD2 | TGCGCCAGCAGCGAATGGGGGACTAGCTCCGGGGAGCTGTTTTTT | CASSEWGTSSGELFF
TRBJ2-5 | once | 14 | TRBV5-1 | TRBD1 | TGCGCCAGCAGCCCGACAGGGGGCGGAGAGACCCAGTACTTC | CASSPTGGGETQYF
TRBJ1-2 | few | 11 | TRBV20-1 | NA | TGCAGTGCGGGTATGGGCTGGGGCTACACCTTC | CSAGMGWGYTF
TRBJ2-7 | NA | 15 | TRBV28 | TRBD1 | TGTGCCAGCAGTTCCCTAAGAAGGGGGCAGTACGAGCAGTACTTC | CASSSLRRGQYEQYF
TRBJ2-3 | few | 16 | TRBV5-4 | TRBD2 | TGTGCCAGCAGCCCCAATAGCGGGAGGACCGTGCATACGCAGTATTTT | CASSPNSGRTVHTQYF
TRBJ2-1 | NA | 15 | TRBV11-3 | TRBD2 | TGTGCCAGCAGCCTCCGGGCTAGCGGGAGCAATGAGCAGTTCTTC | CASSLRASGSNEQFF
TRBJ2-3 | once | 12 | TRBV6-5 | NA | TGTGCCAGCAGCGAGCGAAAAAATACGCAGTATTTT | CASSERKNTQYF
TRBJ1-4 | NA | 13 | TRBV30 | NA | TGTGCCTGGAGAAGGGGTTCTAATGAAAAACTGTTTTTT | CAWRRGSNEKLFF
TRBJ1-1 | NA | 14 | TRBV7-2 | NA | TGTGCCAGCAGCTCCCCCTTTGTAGGCACTGAAGCTTTCTTT | CASSSPFVGTEAFF
TRBJ2-7 | NA | 12 | TRBV28 | NA | TGTGCCAGCAGCCCCAGCTCCTACGAGCAGTACTTC | CASSPSSYEQYF
TRBJ2-7 | NA | 12 | TRBV28 | NA | TGTGCCAGCAGTTTATCTCTCGGGGGGCAGTACTTC | CASSLSLGGQYF
TRBJ2-7 | NA | 12 | TRBV5-1 | NA | TGCGCCAGCAGCTTGATACCCTACGAGCAGTACTTC | CASSLIPYEQYF
TRBJ2-1 | NA | 15 | TRBV5-1 | TRBD1 | TGCGCCAGCACCAAAGGGACAGGGGGCGGGCATGAGCAGTTCTTC | CASTKGTGGGHEQFF
TRBJ2-3 | NA | 15 | TRBV6-1 | TRBD2 | TGTGCCAGCAGTGCCTTGGCGGGAGTGGGAGATACGCAGTATTTT | CASSALAGVGDTQYF
TRBJ1-5 | NA | 16 | TRBV4-2 | NA | TGTGCCAGCAGCCATAACTTGGACATCAGCAATCAGCCCCAGCATTTT | CASSHNLDISNQPQHF
TRBJ2-1 | NA | 16 | TRBV5-1 | TRBD1 | TGCGCCAGCAGCATATCGCCGGGACAGGGAAACAATGAGCAGTTCTTC | CASSISPGQGNNEQFF
TRBJ1-1 | NA | 12 | TRBV28 | NA | TGTGAAGCCCGGGGAAGGAGGACTGAAGCTTTCTTT | CEARGRRTEAFF
TRBJ1-1 | NA | 15 | TRBV7-6 | TRBD1 | TGTGCCAGCCGCTCCCTTCAGGGGGCTAGGGCTGAAGCTTTCTTT | CASRSLQGARAEAFF
TRBJ2-5 | medium-sized | 16 | TRBV7-9 | NA | TGTGCCAGCAGCCCCCGTGGGGCGGCAAGAGACGGTACCCAGTACTTC | CASSPRGAARDGTQYF
TRBJ2-2 | NA | 15 | TRBV4-3 | NA | TGCGCCAGCAGCCAAGAAAGGTGGGCCACCGGGGAGCTGTTTTTT | CASSQERWATGELFF
TRBJ2-7 | NA | 13 | TRBV5-1 | TRBD1 | TGCGCCAGCACCATCTCAGGGGGCTACGAGCAGTACTTC | CASTISGGYEQYF
TRBJ2-7 | few | 13 | TRBV5-1 | NA | TGCGCCAGCAGCTGGACAGCCTCCTACGAGCAGTACTTC | CASSWTASYEQYF
TRBJ2-5 | NA | 13 | TRBV11-2 | NA | TGTGCCAGCAGCTTTCGCAGGCAAGAGACCCAGTACTTC | CASSFRRQETQYF
TRBJ2-7 | few | 11 | TRBV5-1 | NA | TGCGCCAGCAGCTCGGACTACGAGCAGTACTTC | CASSSDYEQYF
TRBJ1-2 | NA | 16 | TRBV4-3 | TRBD1 | TGCGCCAGCAGCCAAGATGCCGGACAGGGGGCTCGAGGCTACACCTTC | CASSQDAGQGARGYTF
TRBJ2-1 | NA | 15 | TRBV7-3 | NA | TGTGCCAGCAGCGCTAATGGCGGTCTACACAATGAGCAGTTCTTC | CASSANGGLHNEQFF
TRBJ1-4 | NA | 18 | TRBV6-1 | NA | TGTGCCAGCAGTGACTACTACAGCACAACTAGGCTTAATGAAAAACTGTTTTTT | CASSDYYSTTRLNEKLFF
TRBJ1-5 | few | 15 | TRBV7-2 | NA | TGTGCCAGCAGCTCCTCCGGACGCCCCAATCAGCCCCAGCATTTT | CASSSSGRPNQPQHF
TRBJ2-2 | medium-sized | 16 | TRBV30 | TRBD2 | TGTGCCTGGAGTGTACTTGACGGGAGGGAGGTCGGGGAGCTGTTTTTT | CAWSVLDGREVGELFF
TRBJ2-3 | once | 15 | TRBV28 | NA | TGTGCCAGCAGTGGCGAGGGATCTAGCACAGATACGCAGTATTTT | CASSGEGSSTDTQYF
TRBJ2-5 | NA | 15 | TRBV7-2 | NA | TGTGCCAGCAGCACCCAACTAGGGGCTCAAGAGACCCAGTACTTC | CASSTQLGAQETQYF
TRBJ2-7 | NA | 14 | TRBV5-1 | TRBD1 | TGCGCCAGCAGCCCGGACAGGGGGCGGTACGAGCAGTACTTC | CASSPDRGRYEQYF
TRBJ2-1 | NA | 16 | TRBV19 | NA | TGTGCCAGTAGTATTGGTGGGGGGAGCTCCTACAATGAGCAGTTCTTC | CASSIGGGSSYNEQFF
TRBJ2-2 | few | 12 | TRBV5-1 | NA | TGCGCCAGCAGCTTGTCCGCCGGGGAGCTGTTTTTT | CASSLSAGELFF
TRBJ2-5 | NA | 16 | TRBV21-1 | NA | TGTGCCAGCAGCCTCAGGACTAGCGGGAGAAGAGAGACCCAGTACTTC | CASSLRTSGRRETQYF
TRBJ2-3 | NA | 15 | TRBV27 | NA | TGTGCCAGCAGTCCCCCCGGGTGGGGGACAGATACGCAGTATTTT | CASSPPGWGTDTQYF
TRBJ2-7 | NA | 10 | TRBV15 | NA | TGTGCCATCCAGCCTTACGAGCAGTACTTC | CAIQPYEQYF
TRBJ2-1 | few | 15 | TRBV9 | NA | TGTGCCAGCAGCGCAGGGAGTGGGGGGAACAATGAGCAGTTCTTC | CASSAGSGGNNEQFF
TRBJ2-1 | NA | 19 | TRBV19 | NA | TGTGCCAGTAGTCGCACGTGGTGGATAGTCTCCGGGGTGTACAATGAGCAGTTCTTC | CASSRTWWIVSGVYNEQFF